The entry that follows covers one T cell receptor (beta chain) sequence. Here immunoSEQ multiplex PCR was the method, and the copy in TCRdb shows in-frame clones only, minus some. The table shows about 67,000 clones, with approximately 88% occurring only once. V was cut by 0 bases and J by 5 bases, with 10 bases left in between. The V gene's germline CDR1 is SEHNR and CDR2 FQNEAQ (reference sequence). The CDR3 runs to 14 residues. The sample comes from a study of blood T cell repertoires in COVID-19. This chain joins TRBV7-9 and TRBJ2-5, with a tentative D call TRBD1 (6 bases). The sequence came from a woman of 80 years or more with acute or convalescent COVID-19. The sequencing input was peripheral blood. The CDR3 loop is CASSLASGVETQYF. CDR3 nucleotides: TGTGCCAGCAGCTTAGCTTCAGGGGTGGAGACCCAGTACTTC.